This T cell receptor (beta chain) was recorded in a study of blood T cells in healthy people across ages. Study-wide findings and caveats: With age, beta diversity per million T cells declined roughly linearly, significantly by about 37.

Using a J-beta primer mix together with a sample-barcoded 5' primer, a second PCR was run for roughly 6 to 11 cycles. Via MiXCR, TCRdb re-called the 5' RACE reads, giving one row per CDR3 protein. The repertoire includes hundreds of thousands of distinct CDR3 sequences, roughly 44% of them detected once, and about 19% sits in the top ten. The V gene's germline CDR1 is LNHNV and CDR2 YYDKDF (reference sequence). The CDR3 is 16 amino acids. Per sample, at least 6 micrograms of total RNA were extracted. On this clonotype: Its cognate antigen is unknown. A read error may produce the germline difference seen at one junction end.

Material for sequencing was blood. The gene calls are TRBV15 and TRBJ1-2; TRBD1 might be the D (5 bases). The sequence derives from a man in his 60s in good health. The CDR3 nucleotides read TGTGCCACCCCGGCCTCTCTTACAGGTCGGATGAATGGCTGCACCTTC. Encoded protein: CATPASLTGRMNGCTF.